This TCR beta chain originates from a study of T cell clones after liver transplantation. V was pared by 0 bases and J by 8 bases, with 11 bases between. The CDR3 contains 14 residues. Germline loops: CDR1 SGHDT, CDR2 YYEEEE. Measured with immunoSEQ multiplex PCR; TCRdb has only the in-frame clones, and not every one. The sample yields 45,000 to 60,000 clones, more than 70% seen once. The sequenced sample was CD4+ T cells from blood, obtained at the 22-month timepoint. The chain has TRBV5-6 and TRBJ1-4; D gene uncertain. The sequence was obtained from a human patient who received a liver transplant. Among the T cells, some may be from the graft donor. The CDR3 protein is CASSLVGSNEKLFF. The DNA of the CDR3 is TGTGCCAGCAGCTTGGTAGGGAGTAACGAAAAACTGTTTTTT.